A single sample is the source of the 25 T cell receptor beta chains below, sequenced in a study of PD-L1 blockade in urothelial cancer (TCRdb year 2017). The protocol used for the library was the immunoSEQ multiplex PCR assay. In TCRdb, the immuneACCESS table is reduced to in-frame sequences with V and J assigned. These tables do not hold every clone; where another copy was compared, an unresolved V gene accounts for under half, and the others remain unexplained. The sample table records about 100,000 clones; approximately 91% of these occur just once. The ten largest clones represent almost 0.95% of the sample. Here the sequenced sample was PBMCs, taken around atezolizumab (anti-PD-L1) treatment. The receptors were gathered from an elderly woman with urothelial cancer.

This clone came up once. The chain couples TRBV11-2 to TRBJ1-4; the match to TRBD1 covers 7 bases. This CDR3 region has 17 residues. Germline V CDR1 and CDR2: SGHAT, FQNNGV. J was trimmed by 5 bases and V by 2 bases; bases with no gene match: 11. The CDR3 DNA follows: TGTGCCAGCAGCTTACTTTCAAGGGGGCGCGGAAATGAAAAACTGTTTTTT. As protein: CASSLLSRGRGNEKLFF.

This chain uses TRBV15 with TRBJ1-2; TRBD1 matches 8 bases. CDR1 and CDR2 (germline): LNHNV, YYDKDF (reference sequence). V shed 5 bases and J 0 bases; nucleotides not matched to a gene: 5. The CDR3 covers 15 residues. In DNA, the CDR3 is TGTGCCACCAGCGCACAGACAGGGGCTAACTATGGCTACACCTTC. It yields the protein CATSAQTGANYGYTF.

As for this clone: The same CDR3 also results from other DNA sequences found in this sample. The chain employs TRBV5-1 and TRBJ1-4, with TRBD1 as a possible D gene (5 bases). The CDR3 is made up of 13 amino acids. The germline V gene has CDR1 SGHRS and CDR2 YFSETQ. The V gene lost 2 bases and the J gene lost 5 bases, with 7 bases spanning the gap. DNA of the CDR3: TGCGCCAGCAGCTTCGGGGGGAATGAAAAACTGTTTTTT. This gives the protein CASSFGGNEKLFF.

The chain links TRBV28 to TRBJ1-3, with 7 bases aligning to TRBD1. Germline CDR1 MDHEN, CDR2 SYDVKM. Trimming took 4 bases from V and 5 from J; bases not matched to a gene: 8. The CDR3 contains 15 residues. The CDR3 protein is CASSSLDRARNTIYF. The CDR3 nucleotides are TGTGCCAGCAGTTCACTTGACAGGGCAAGAAACACCATATATTTT.

This rearrangement joins TRBV5-4 to TRBJ2-7, with 13 bases fitting TRBD2. Germline CDR1 and CDR2: SGHNT and YYREEE (reference sequence). The CDR3 loop spans 15 amino acids. With V trimmed by 4 bases and J by 6 bases, 7 bases remained unmatched. The CDR3 region has the DNA TGTGCCAGCAGCCCCGGGACTAGCGGGATATCCGAGCAGTACTTC. It translates to CASSPGTSGISEQYF.

The chain carries TRBV18 and TRBJ2-7; 7 bases fit TRBD1. Germline CDR1 KGHSH, CDR2 LQKENI. V lost 1 base, J lost 1 base, and 1 base stayed unmatched. There are 14 residues in the CDR3. CDR3 coding DNA: TGTGCCAGCTCACCACGGGACAGTTCCTACGAGCAGTACTTC. Encoded protein: CASSPRDSSYEQYF.

The gene calls are TRBV7-3 and TRBJ2-2; the match to TRBD2 covers 7 bases. V was pared by 4 bases and J by 6 bases, with 5 bases of the junction left unmatched. CDR1 and CDR2 (germline): SGHTA, FQGTGA. This CDR3 has 14 amino acids. The DNA of the CDR3 is TGTGCCAGCAGCTCAAGACTAGCCGCCGGGGAGCTGTTTTTT. Its protein product is CASSSRLAAGELFF.

This CDR3 is CASSTAGNEQFF. CDR3 sequence (DNA): TGTGCCAGCTCAACCGCGGGAAATGAGCAGTTCTTC. This chain links TRBV18 with TRBJ2-1, with a possible D match to TRBD2 (6 bases). Germline-derived CDR1 and CDR2 are KGHSH and LQKENI. The CDR3 extends over 12 amino acids. V was pared by 5 bases and J by 7 bases, with 9 bases between.

The V call is TRBV9, the J call TRBJ2-1, with 7 bases matching TRBD2. Losses at the gene ends were 3 bases for V and 0 bases for J; bases not matched to a gene: 9. CDR3 length: 17 residues. Germline V gene sequence: CDR1 SGDLS, CDR2 YYNGEE. The DNA for the CDR3 is TGTGCCAGCAGCGGGATTTCTAGCGGCCTCTCCTACAATGAGCAGTTCTTC. It encodes CASSGISSGLSYNEQFF.

The chain links TRBV7-2 to TRBJ2-3; TRBD1 agrees at 7 bases. The J segment lost 5 bases and the V segment lost 4 bases, leaving 6 bases of the junction unmatched. Germline V gives CDR1 SGHTA, CDR2 FQGNSA. This CDR3 comprises 14 residues. Here the CDR3 DNA reads TGTGCCAGCAGCTCTCGGGACAGCCAAGATACGCAGTATTTT. It translates to CASSSRDSQDTQYF.

The chain recombines TRBV4-2 with TRBJ2-1; D is unclear. Between the trimmed V and J ends, which lost 4 bases and 7 bases, there was a span of 14 bases. This CDR3 spans 14 amino acids. Germline CDR1 reads LGHNA; CDR2 reads YNFKEQ. This CDR3 is CASSPSGSGNEQFF. Here the CDR3 DNA reads TGTGCCAGCAGCCCCTCTGGCTCCGGGAATGAGCAGTTCTTC.

This clone showed up just a few times. V and J are TRBV18 and TRBJ1-3; 7 bases line up with TRBD1. Germline CDR1 is KGHSH and CDR2 is LQKENI. J gave up 4 bases and V 3 bases, and 0 bases lay outside the gene matches. This CDR3 has 13 amino acids. CDR3: CASSPGQGNTIYF. CDR3 nucleotide sequence: TGTGCCAGCTCACCGGGACAGGGAAACACCATATATTTT.

The chain has TRBV19 and TRBJ1-5; D unresolved. V was cut by 7 bases and J by 7 bases, with 11 bases left in between. The CDR3 is 12 residues long. Per germline, CDR1 LNHDA and CDR2 SQIVND (reference sequence). CDR3 DNA sequence: TGTGCCAGTACCCCCCACGGGCAGCCCCAGCATTTT. This translates into CASTPHGQPQHF.

This clone appeared a single time. The V call is TRBV6-1, the J call TRBJ2-7; TRBD1 matches 10 bases. The CDR3 covers 15 residues. V dropped 7 bases and J dropped 5; count of bases not matched to a gene: 11. Germline V gives CDR1 MNHNS, CDR2 SASEGT. The CDR3 loop reads CASNPPGQGTHEQYF. In nucleotides, the CDR3 is TGTGCCAGCAACCCGCCGGGACAGGGGACCCACGAGCAGTACTTC.

This clone was recorded once. The V call is TRBV6-1, the J call TRBJ2-6; TRBD1 matches at 7 bases. J lost 1 base, V lost 5 bases, and 2 bases had no gene match. Germline lookup yields CDR1 MNHNS and CDR2 SASEGT. The CDR3 spans 15 residues. CDR3 sequence (DNA): TGTGCCAGCAGTAGCAGGGGGTCTGGGGCCAACGTCCTGACTTTC. It encodes CASSSRGSGANVLTF.

V and J are TRBV19 and TRBJ2-5, with a possible D match to TRBD1 (7 bases). The CDR3 extends over 16 amino acids. Germline V gene data show CDR1 as LNHDA and CDR2 as SQIVND (reference sequence). Trimming cost V 5 bases and J 5 bases, with 21 bases left between them. CDR3 protein: CASSPRDSRGWETQYF. CDR3 nucleotides: TGTGCCAGTAGTCCCCGGGACAGCCGGGGGTGGGAGACCCAGTACTTC.

The chain combines TRBV28 with TRBJ1-5, with 9 bases identical to TRBD1. From germline, CDR1 is MDHEN and CDR2 SYDVKM. The CDR3 is 14 amino acids. Trimming at V came to 7 bases and at J to 7 bases, leaving 8 bases not matched to a gene. The CDR3 coding sequence is TGTGCCAGCAATATACAGGGGGCTAGCCAGCCCCAGCATTTT. It codes for CASNIQGASQPQHF.

The rearrangement links TRBV11-2 to TRBJ2-1; tentative D call: TRBD2 (6 bases). V shed 7 bases and J shed 0 bases, with 10 bases lying between them. The CDR3 is 14 amino acids. Germline CDR1 and CDR2: SGHAT and FQNNGV. CDR3 residues: CASNGLTSYNEQFF. CDR3 DNA: TGTGCCAGCAACGGACTAACCTCCTACAATGAGCAGTTCTTC.

This clone was picked up one time. V and J are TRBV27 and TRBJ2-7, with 10 bases lining up with TRBD2. J lost 3 bases, V lost 6 bases, and 2 bases had no gene match. Germline CDR1 MNHEY, CDR2 SMNVEV (reference sequence). This CDR3 has 13 residues. For the CDR3, the DNA is TGTGCCAGCAGGGCTAGCGGGAGCTACGAGCAGTACTTC. It translates to CASRASGSYEQYF.

V gene TRBV21-1 combines with J gene TRBJ2-1; the table's TRBD2 call for D was not verified on the DNA. TRBV21-1 is a pseudogene locus. This CDR3 is 15 amino acids long. This chain's CDR3 is CASGWWTSGYNEQFF. The CDR3 coding sequence is TGTGCCAGCGGGTGGTGGACTAGCGGCTACAATGAGCAGTTCTTC.

V usage is TRBV28 and J usage is TRBJ1-1, with D possibly TRBD1 on 5 matching bases. CDR3 length equals 13 residues. Trimming pared 11 bases from V and 2 bases from J, leaving 15 bases between. Germline loops: CDR1 MDHEN, CDR2 SYDVKM. The CDR3 DNA is TGTGCCTCCCGGACGGGACTAAACACTGAAGCTTTCTTT. Amino acids: CASRTGLNTEAFF. The whole variable domain, remainder taken from reference TRBV28 and TRBJ1-1, is DVKVTQSSRYLVKRTGEKVFLECVQDMDHENMFWYRQDPGLGLRLIYFSYDVKMKEKGDIPEGYSVSREKKERFSLILESASTNQTSMYLCASRTGLNTEAFFGQGTRLTVV.

This clone was seen only once. The junction departs from the called germline gene at one end, perhaps through a read error. The chain couples TRBV11-2 to TRBJ1-3; possibly TRBD1 for D (5 bases). This CDR3 has 13 residues. Germline V gene lookup returns CDR1 SGHAT and CDR2 FQNNGV. The CDR3 reads CASSLDKGLGMHF. DNA for the CDR3: TGTGCCAGCAGCTTAGATAAGGGACTCGGCATGCATTTT.

The chain recombines TRBV29-1 with TRBJ2-3; 7 nucleotides match TRBD2. The J segment lost 6 bases and the V segment lost 3 bases, leaving 3 bases of the junction unmatched. This CDR3 is built from 12 residues. CDR1 and CDR2 (germline): SQVTM, ANQGSEA. CDR3 DNA: TGCAGCGTTGAGGGGACTACCGATACGCAGTATTTT. Protein sequence: CSVEGTTDTQYF.

This clone was counted a single time. The J gene is TRBJ2-5, the V gene TRBV29-1; 9 bases align to TRBD2. Looked up from germline, CDR1 is SQVTM and CDR2 is ANQGSEA. V gave up 6 bases and J gave up 2 bases; unmatched junction bases: 16. This CDR3 region has 17 residues. The CDR3 DNA follows: TGCAGCGTCCAAAGGGGTAGTAGCGGGAGCGGGCAAGAGACCCAGTACTTC. Residues: CSVQRGSSGSGQETQYF. Based on the CDR3 plus reference TRBV29-1 and TRBJ2-5, the full variable domain is SAVISQKPSRDICQRGTSLTIQCQVDSQVTMMFWYRQQPGQSLTLIATANQGSEATYESGFVIDKFPISRPNLTFSTLTVSNMSPEDSSIYLCSVQRGSSGSGQETQYFGPGTRLLVL.

This clone was detected a few times. The rearrangement uses TRBV15 and TRBJ2-2, with TRBD1 matching 10 bases. V lost 6 bases, J lost 4 bases, and 5 bases stayed unmatched. The CDR3 extends over 15 amino acids. Germline V gene lookup returns CDR1 LNHNV and CDR2 YYDKDF (reference sequence). The CDR3 is CATRPGDRGTGELFF. The CDR3 coding sequence is TGTGCCACCAGACCAGGGGACAGGGGCACCGGGGAGCTGTTTTTT.